A single sample is the source of the 30 T cell receptor beta chains below, sequenced in a study of T cells after yellow fever vaccination. TCRdb re-derived calls from the 5' RACE reads in MiXCR, one entry per CDR3 protein. Of approximately 32,000 distinct CDR3 sequences listed, about 4.6% are singletons. The sequencing here drew on CD8+ T cells sorted from PBMCs, taken 5 days after the yellow fever booster vaccination. The receptors originated from a man in his thirties or forties who received the YFV17D yellow fever vaccine.

There are many counts of this clonotype. The rearrangement uses TRBV12-3 or TRBV12-4 and TRBJ2-1, with TRBD2 as a possible D gene (6 bases). V was cut by 6 bases and J by 2 bases, with 11 bases left in between. The CDR3 has 14 residues. CDR3 sequence (DNA): TGTGCCAGCAGATTCGGGGGTCCCTACAATGAGCAGTTCTTC. It is translated as CASRFGGPYNEQFF.

The sample holds many counts of this clonotype. An end of the junction differs from the germline gene, which may be a read error. The V and J genes are TRBV6-2 or TRBV6-3 and TRBJ2-7; no firm D call. The CDR3 consists of 12 residues. Germline-derived CDR1 and CDR2 are MNHEY and SVGEGT. The DNA for the CDR3 is TGTGCCAGCAGCCCCAACTCCGACGAGCAGTACTTC. As protein: CASSPNSDEQYF.

As to this clonotype: This clone may be a read error of a much larger clone one base away. J is TRBJ2-2 and V is TRBV6-4; possible D gene TRBD2, 5 bases. Germline loops: CDR1 MRHNA, CDR2 SNTAGT. The CDR3 totals 10 residues. The CDR3 is CASRDGKLFF. The CDR3 coding sequence is TGTGCCAGCAGAGACGGGAAGCTGTTTTTT.

This clonotype showed up many times. The V and J genes are TRBV29-1 and TRBJ2-5, with 8 bases identical to TRBD1. This CDR3 region has 14 residues. Germline V CDR1 and CDR2: SQVTM, ANQGSEA. J lost 4 bases, V lost 6 bases, and 10 bases had no gene match. CDR3 amino acids: CSVGLTGDGETQYF. The CDR3 region has the DNA TGCAGCGTGGGACTGACAGGGGATGGAGAGACCCAGTACTTC.

At least ten counts were recorded for this clonotype. V gene TRBV21-1 combines with J gene TRBJ2-5; no DNA check was done on the table's D call, TRBD1. TRBV21-1 is a recognized pseudogene. This CDR3 comprises 17 residues. CDR3 coding DNA: TGTGCCAGCAGCAATAGGGGCGGCGGTGCGAGAGAAGAGACCCAGTACTTC. Translating gives CASSNRGGGAREETQYF.

This clonotype was detected many times. The rearrangement links TRBV5-1 to TRBJ1-1; weak D call: TRBD1 (5 bases). Trimming left V 3 bases short and J 7 bases short, with 16 bases between. This CDR3 contains 14 residues. Germline CDR1 is SGHRS and CDR2 is YFSETQ. Here the CDR3 reads CASSSAEGPFEAFF. The CDR3 DNA reads TGCGCCAGCAGCTCTGCGGAGGGACCCTTTGAAGCTTTCTTT.

Worth noting for this clonotype: This may be a read error, as it is one base from a much larger clone. The chain links TRBV6-6 to TRBJ2-7, with D uncertain. Germline CDR1 is MNHNY and CDR2 is SVGAGI (reference sequence). The CDR3 runs 10 residues. In DNA, the CDR3 is TGTGACAGCAGTTACGGCGAGCAGTACTTC. Translating it yields CDSSYGEQYF.

This clonotype was recorded at least ten times. The V call is TRBV7-2, the J call TRBJ2-1; 9 positions match TRBD1. V shed 0 bases, J shed 0 bases, and the junction held 0 bases outside the gene matches. The CDR3 spans 16 residues. Germline V gives CDR1 SGHTA, CDR2 FQGNSA. Written as DNA, the CDR3 is TGTGCCAGCAGCTTAGCGGGACAGGGCTCCTACAATGAGCAGTTCTTC. This sequence encodes CASSLAGQGSYNEQFF. Together with reference TRBV7-2 and TRBJ2-1, the CDR3 gives the full variable domain: GAGVSQSPSNKVTEKGKDVELRCDPISGHTALYWYRQSLGQGLEFLIYFQGNSAPDKSGLPSDRFSAERTGGSVSTLTIQRTQQEDSAVYLCASSLAGQGSYNEQFFGPGTRLTVL.

This clonotype was recorded many times. The chain recombines TRBV19 with TRBJ2-4, with D possibly TRBD2 on 5 matching bases. The germline gives CDR1 LNHDA, CDR2 SQIVND (reference sequence). This CDR3 region has 15 residues. The V and J ends lost 7 bases and 1 base respectively, with 14 bases between them. CDR3 bases: TGTGCCAGTATCCTTCCTCTAGCTGCCAAAAACATTCAGTACTTC. Protein: CASILPLAAKNIQYF. Looking up the rest from reference TRBV19 and TRBJ2-4 gives the full variable domain: DGGITQSPKYLFRKEGQNVTLSCEQNLNHDAMYWYRQDPGQGLRLIYYSQIVNDFQKGDIAEGYSVSREKKESFPLTVTSAQKNPTAFYLCASILPLAAKNIQYFGAGTRLSVL.

This clonotype appeared many times. This chain uses TRBV30 with TRBJ2-1; no reliable D call. The CDR3 sequence is 15 residues long. V shed 1 base and J shed 0 bases, with 10 bases lying between them. Per germline, CDR1 GTSNPN and CDR2 SVGIG (reference sequence). DNA of the CDR3: TGTGCCTGGAGTGGGGCGGCAACCTCCTACAATGAGCAGTTCTTC. Protein sequence: CAWSGAATSYNEQFF.

This clonotype showed up many times. The chain links TRBV14 to TRBJ2-3; D is perhaps TRBD2 (6 bases). Germline V gene lookup returns CDR1 SGHDN and CDR2 FVKESK. The CDR3 has 13 residues. V lost 1 base to trimming and J lost 4 bases, with 6 bases between them. CDR3 DNA: TGTGCCAGCAGCCAAGGGAGGGCAGATACGCAGTATTTT. This gives the protein CASSQGRADTQYF.

This clonotype came up many times. V is TRBV7-2 and J is TRBJ2-1; D ambiguous. Germline V gives CDR1 SGHTA, CDR2 FQGNSA. The V and J ends lost 5 bases and 4 bases respectively, with 9 bases between them. The CDR3 is 13 amino acids. Written as DNA, the CDR3 is TGTGCCAGCAGCCCACAGCTTTACAATGAGCAGTTCTTC. This sequence encodes CASSPQLYNEQFF.

This clonotype was observed at least ten times. J is TRBJ2-3 and V is TRBV11-2; D is perhaps TRBD2 (6 bases). Germline-derived CDR1 and CDR2 are SGHAT and FQNNGV. This CDR3 is built from 16 residues. The V end lost 4 bases, the J end lost 6 bases, and 20 bases lay between the germline ends. CDR3 amino acids: CASSYRVGGVIDTQYF. CDR3 DNA sequence: TGTGCCAGCAGCTACCGGGTGGGGGGAGTCATTGATACGCAGTATTTT.

This clonotype was observed at least ten times. CDR3 DNA sequence: TGTGCCAGCAGTTTACCGGGGGCGGCGGATACGCAGTATTTT. Its protein is CASSLPGAADTQYF. The rearrangement uses TRBV12-3 or TRBV12-4 and TRBJ2-3; D assignment may be TRBD1 or TRBD2 (6 bases each). With 2 bases removed from V and 6 bases from J, the gap between germline ends came to 12 bases. This CDR3 contains 14 residues.

This clonotype occurred many times. The chain joins TRBV20-1 to TRBJ1-2; no clear D gene. Germline CDR1 and CDR2: DFQATT and SNEGSKA (reference sequence). CDR3 length equals 8 residues. The V end was cut by 6 bases, the J end by 10 bases, with 6 bases between. The CDR3 DNA sequence: TGCAGTGCCCCCTTCTACACCTTC. Amino acid sequence: CSAPFYTF.

This clonotype was seen repeatedly, ten times or more. V usage is TRBV24-1 and J usage is TRBJ2-3; TRBD1 matches at 7 bases. Trimming removed 9 bases from V and 3 bases from J; junction bases left unmatched: 2. Germline V lookup: CDR1 KGHDR, CDR2 SFDVKD. The CDR3 is made up of 12 amino acids. CDR3 residues: CATRRGTDTQYF. The CDR3 DNA follows: TGTGCCACCCGCAGGGGGACAGATACGCAGTATTTT.

The chain combines TRBV6-5 with TRBJ2-7, with D possibly being TRBD1 (6 bases). CDR1 is MNHEY, CDR2 SVGAGI, per germline. The CDR3 totals 12 residues. The V gene lost 8 bases and the J gene lost 5 bases, with 13 bases spanning the gap. Here the CDR3 reads CASSGTRHEQYF. CDR3 in DNA: TGTGCCAGCTCCGGGACAAGACACGAGCAGTACTTC.

This clonotype was detected many times. This CDR3 reads CASSFSSGSGGEQFF. The CDR3 bases are TGCGCCAGCAGCTTTTCTAGCGGGAGTGGCGGTGAGCAGTTCTTC. V gene TRBV5-1 combines with J gene TRBJ2-1; TRBD2 matches 10 bases. The CDR3 is 15 amino acids. The V gene end was trimmed by 2 bases and the J gene end by 9 bases; junction bases not matched to a gene: 8. Per the germline V gene, CDR1 is SGHRS and CDR2 is YFSETQ.

This clonotype was picked up many times. CDR3: CAISEPDRDTQYF. In DNA form, the CDR3 reads TGTGCCATCAGTGAGCCCGACAGGGATACGCAGTATTTT. The chain couples TRBV10-3 to TRBJ2-3; weak D call: TRBD1 (6 bases). This CDR3 contains 13 residues. Looked up from germline, CDR1 is ENHRY and CDR2 is SYGVKD. Trimming removed 2 bases at V and 6 bases at J, with 9 bases between.

This clonotype has at least ten counts. The chain employs TRBV5-1 and TRBJ2-1; 7 nucleotides match TRBD1. The CDR3 has 14 amino acids. Germline V CDR1 and CDR2: SGHRS, YFSETQ. The junction had 6 bases not matched to a gene; V was cut back by 4 bases and J by 5 bases. CDR3 in DNA: TGCGCCAGCAGCCCTGGGACAGAGAACAATGAGCAGTTCTTC. Translated: CASSPGTENNEQFF. The variable domain in full, completed from reference TRBV5-1 and TRBJ2-1, reads KAGVTQTPRYLIKTRGQQVTLSCSPISGHRSVSWYQQTPGQGLQFLFEYFSETQRNKGNFPGRFSGRQFSNSRSEMNVSTLELGDSALYLCASSPGTENNEQFFGPGTRLTVL.

The J gene is TRBJ2-1, the V gene TRBV19; D call uncertain. Germline CDR1 is LNHDA and CDR2 is SQIVND (reference sequence). Trimming took 2 bases from V and 0 from J, leaving 14 bases between them. CDR3 length equals 17 residues. The chain's CDR3 is CASSISSAVSSYNEQFF. DNA for the CDR3: TGTGCCAGTAGTATATCCTCTGCGGTTAGCTCCTACAATGAGCAGTTCTTC.

This clonotype was detected ten times or more. The V and J genes are TRBV6-5 and TRBJ1-1, with unresolved D. This CDR3 region has 12 residues. Germline CDR1 is MNHEY and CDR2 is SVGAGI. Trimming pared 6 bases from V and 1 base from J, leaving 6 bases between. The CDR3 region has the DNA TGTGCCAGCAGGACAACGAACACTGAAGCTTTCTTT. Translating gives CASRTTNTEAFF.

This clonotype has ten or more counts. The rearrangement links TRBV7-9 to TRBJ2-7; 9 nucleotides agree with TRBD1. The CDR3 totals 16 residues. Germline lookup yields CDR1 SEHNR and CDR2 FQNEAQ (reference sequence). Germline trimming cut 1 base from V and 6 bases from J; bases unmatched to any gene: 10. The CDR3 here is CASSLDGGDRDLEQYF. The DNA of the CDR3 is TGTGCCAGCAGCTTAGATGGGGGGGACAGGGACCTCGAGCAGTACTTC.

The CDR3 loop is CASSNRGPGGSYNEQFF. As DNA, the CDR3 is TGCGCCAGCAGCAATCGAGGCCCCGGGGGCTCCTACAATGAGCAGTTCTTC. This chain uses TRBV5-1 with TRBJ2-1, with TRBD2 as a possible D gene (6 bases). V was trimmed by 4 bases and J by 0 bases, leaving 17 bases between them. Germline CDR1 is SGHRS and CDR2 is YFSETQ. The CDR3 is made up of 17 amino acids.

This clonotype was detected ten times or more. This sequence joins TRBV28 and TRBJ2-7, with 8 positions matching TRBD2. The germline CDR1 and CDR2 sequences are MDHEN and SYDVKM. This CDR3 region has 15 residues. Trimming took 6 bases from V and 4 from J; bases not matched to a gene: 11. CDR3 amino acids: CASRPARAGGYEQYF. The CDR3 DNA reads as TGTGCCAGCAGACCCGCCAGGGCGGGAGGATACGAGCAGTACTTC.

In its sample, this clonotype was seen many times. The chain recombines TRBV5-4 with TRBJ2-1, with 11 bases identical to TRBD2. Germline V gene data show CDR1 as SGHNT and CDR2 as YYREEE (reference sequence). The CDR3 runs to 15 residues. Trimming at V came to 4 bases and at J to 7 bases, leaving 7 bases not matched to a gene. The CDR3 reads CASSPGLAEGNEQFF. The CDR3 region has the DNA TGTGCCAGCAGCCCGGGACTAGCGGAGGGTAATGAGCAGTTCTTC. Combining the CDR3 with reference TRBV5-4 and TRBJ2-1 gives the whole variable domain ETGVTQSPTHLIKTRGQQVTLRCSSQSGHNTVSWYQQALGQGPQFIFQYYREEENGRGNFPPRFSGLQFPNYSSELNVNALELDDSALYLCASSPGLAEGNEQFFGPGTRLTVL.

This clonotype appeared many times. The chain recombines TRBV11-1 with TRBJ2-3; D tentatively fits TRBD1 or TRBD2 (5 bases each). The V gene's germline CDR1 is SGHAT and CDR2 FQDESV (reference sequence). The CDR3 is made up of 19 amino acids. V was trimmed by 2 bases and J by 3 bases, leaving 24 bases between them. The CDR3 reads CASSLPGWGTSERTDTQYF. Written as DNA, the CDR3 is TGTGCCAGCAGCTTACCCGGATGGGGGACGTCCGAGAGAACAGATACGCAGTATTTT.

This chain's CDR3 is CASSVDSSYEQYF. The CDR3 nucleotides are TGTGCCAGCAGCGTGGACAGTTCCTACGAGCAGTACTTC. The chain uses TRBV7-2 and TRBJ2-7, with a possible D match to TRBD1 (6 bases). The CDR3 consists of 13 residues. Germline V lookup: CDR1 SGHTA, CDR2 FQGNSA. Between the trimmed V and J ends, which lost 5 bases and 1 base, there was a span of 9 bases.

This clonotype has a count of ten or more. V is TRBV29-1 and J is TRBJ2-1; 11 bases are a match to TRBD1. The germline CDR1 and CDR2 sequences are SQVTM and ANQGSEA. The trim removed 7 bases at V and 6 bases at J, leaving 8 bases unmatched. This CDR3 spans 14 amino acids. The CDR3 nucleotides are TGCAGCGGCACCGGGACAGGGGGTACCAATGAGCAGTTCTTC. Translation gives CSGTGTGGTNEQFF.

This clonotype occurred many times. V usage is TRBV11-2 and J usage is TRBJ2-1, with D maybe TRBD2 (5 bases). Germline-derived CDR1 and CDR2 are SGHAT and FQNNGV. This CDR3 is 17 amino acids long. V lost 4 bases and J lost 3, with 19 bases in between. CDR3 DNA: TGTGCCAGCAGCTCTCTTACTAGATTTGTGAGCTACAATGAGCAGTTCTTC. Its translation is CASSSLTRFVSYNEQFF.